The clone carrying this T cell receptor beta chain was counted a single time. The record originates from a study of blood T cell repertoires in COVID-19. Across the whole study: Acute and convalescent COVID-19 specimens originated in the United States, Italy and Spain.

Original processing notes: Reference gene primers were amplified, and this amplification served to estimate nucleated cell counts. Data came from immunoSEQ multiplex PCR; TCRdb stores just in-frame clones and leaves some out. The V and J calls and clone size are taken from that table; D and trimming were inferred from the DNA. The sample has about 370,000 clones; around 87% are singletons. Unmatched junction bases numbered 2, after V lost 0 bases and J lost 4 bases. This CDR3 is built from 14 residues. The germline V gene encodes CDR1 MNHEY and CDR2 SVGEGT. V and J are TRBV6-2 or TRBV6-3 and TRBJ1-1, with TRBD1 matching over 7 bases. This clonotype was sampled from a man younger than 35 with active or convalescent COVID-19. Sequenced: peripheral blood. The CDR3, as DNA: TGTGCCAGCAGTTACTCCAGGGGGAGCACTGAAGCTTTCTTT. Encoded protein: CASSYSRGSTEAFF.